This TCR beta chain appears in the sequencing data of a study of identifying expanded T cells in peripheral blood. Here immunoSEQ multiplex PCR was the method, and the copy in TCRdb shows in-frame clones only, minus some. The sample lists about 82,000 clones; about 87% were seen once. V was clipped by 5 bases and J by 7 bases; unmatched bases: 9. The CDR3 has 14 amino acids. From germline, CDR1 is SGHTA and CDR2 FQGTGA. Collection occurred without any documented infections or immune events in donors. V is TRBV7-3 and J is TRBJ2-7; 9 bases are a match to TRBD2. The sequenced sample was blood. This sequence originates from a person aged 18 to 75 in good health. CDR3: CASSQAGGPEEQYF. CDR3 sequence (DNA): TGTGCCAGCAGCCAAGCGGGAGGACCGGAGGAGCAGTACTTC. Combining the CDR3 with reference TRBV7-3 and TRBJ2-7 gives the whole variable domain GAGVSQTPSNKVTEKGKYVELRCDPISGHTALYWYRQSLGQGPEFLIYFQGTGAADDSGLPNDRFFAVRPEGSVSTLKIQRTERGDSAVYLCASSQAGGPEEQYFGPGTRLTVT.